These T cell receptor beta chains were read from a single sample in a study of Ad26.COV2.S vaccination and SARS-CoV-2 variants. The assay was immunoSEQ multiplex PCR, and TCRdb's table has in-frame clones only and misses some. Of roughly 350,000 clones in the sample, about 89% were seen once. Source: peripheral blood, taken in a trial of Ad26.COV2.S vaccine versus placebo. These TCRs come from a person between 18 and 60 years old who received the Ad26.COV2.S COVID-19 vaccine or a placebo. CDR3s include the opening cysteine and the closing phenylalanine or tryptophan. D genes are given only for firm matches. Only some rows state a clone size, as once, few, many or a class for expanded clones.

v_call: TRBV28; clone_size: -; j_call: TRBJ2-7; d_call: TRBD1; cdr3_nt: TGTGCCAGCAGTGCGACAGGGATCACCCCCGAGCAGTACTTC; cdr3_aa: CASSATGITPEQYF
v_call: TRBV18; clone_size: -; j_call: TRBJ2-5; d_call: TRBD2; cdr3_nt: TGTGCCAGCTCACCTACTAGCGGGGGGGCCCAAGAGACCCAGTACTTC; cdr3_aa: CASSPTSGGAQETQYF
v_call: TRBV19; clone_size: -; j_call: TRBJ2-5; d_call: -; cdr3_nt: TGTGCCAGTAGTACGACCAATTTCCAAGAGACCCAGTACTTC; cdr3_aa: CASSTTNFQETQYF
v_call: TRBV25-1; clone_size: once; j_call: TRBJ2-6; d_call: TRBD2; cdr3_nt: TGTGCCAGCAGTGAAGGTCGGGGGGGCAGTGGGGCCAACGTCCTGACTTTC; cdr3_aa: CASSEGRGGSGANVLTF
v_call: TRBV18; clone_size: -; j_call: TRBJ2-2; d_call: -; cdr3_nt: TGTGCCAGCTCACCATCCCAGGGTGCGATCACCGGGGAGCTGTTTTTT; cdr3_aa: CASSPSQGAITGELFF
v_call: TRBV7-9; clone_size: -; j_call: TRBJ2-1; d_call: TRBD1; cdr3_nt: TGTGCCAGCAGCTTAGACAGGGGGCAGGATGAGCAGTTCTTC; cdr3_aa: CASSLDRGQDEQFF
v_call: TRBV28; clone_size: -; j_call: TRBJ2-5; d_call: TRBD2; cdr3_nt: TGTGCCAGCAGTTTCGGCAAGCGGGAGGCCCAGTACTTC; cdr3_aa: CASSFGKREAQYF
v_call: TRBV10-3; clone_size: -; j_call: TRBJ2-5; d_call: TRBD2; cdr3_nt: TGTGCCATCAGCCAGTGGAGCGGGAGTGAAGAGACCCAGTACTTC; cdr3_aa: CAISQWSGSEETQYF
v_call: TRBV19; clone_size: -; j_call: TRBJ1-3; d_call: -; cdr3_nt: TGTGCCAGTAGTCGAGATCCCGCCTCTGGAAACACCATATATTTT; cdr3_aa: CASSRDPASGNTIYF
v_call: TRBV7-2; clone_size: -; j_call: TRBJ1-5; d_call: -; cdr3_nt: TGTGCCAGCAGCGTTTCGGGTAATCAGCCCCAGCATTTT; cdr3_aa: CASSVSGNQPQHF
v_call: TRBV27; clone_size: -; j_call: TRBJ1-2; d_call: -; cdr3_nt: TGTGCCAGCAGGCCAGCGGAACGCCTTCCTGGCTACACCTTC; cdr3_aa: CASRPAERLPGYTF
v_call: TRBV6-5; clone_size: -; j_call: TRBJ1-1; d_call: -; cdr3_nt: TGTGCCAGCAGTTACTCGCACTCAGGGGACACTGAAGCTTTCTTT; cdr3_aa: CASSYSHSGDTEAFF